The present T cell receptor (beta chain) was sequenced within a study of blood T cells in healthy people across ages. Study outcomes and limitations: Conclusively comparing naive with antigen-experienced cells was impossible with unsorted PBMCs. The percentage of naive T cells correlated strongly with TCR beta diversity.

Germline V CDR1 and CDR2: DFQATT, SNEGSKA (reference sequence). The CDR3 has 12 residues. Trimming removed 4 bases from V and 2 bases from J, with 8 bases in between. Caucasian individuals from Russia who were healthy and aged 6 to 90 acted as donors. Researchers collected approximately 9.9 milliliters of peripheral blood from every single donor. With regard to this clonotype: Its antigen is unknown.

For the second PCR, which ran for about 7 to 12 cycles, a sample-barcoded 5' primer and a J-beta primer mix were used. TCRdb reprocessed the 5' RACE reads with MiXCR, giving one entry per CDR3 protein. This sample has around 1,500,000 distinct CDR3 sequences, with over 25% found just once. The clonotype comes from a woman aged 25 to 39 in good health. The rearrangement uses TRBV20-1 and TRBJ2-5; the D gene is possibly TRBD2 (5 bases). The sample was blood. The CDR3 bases are TGCAGTGCTAATAAGCGGCAAGAGACCCAGTACTTC. It yields the protein CSANKRQETQYF.